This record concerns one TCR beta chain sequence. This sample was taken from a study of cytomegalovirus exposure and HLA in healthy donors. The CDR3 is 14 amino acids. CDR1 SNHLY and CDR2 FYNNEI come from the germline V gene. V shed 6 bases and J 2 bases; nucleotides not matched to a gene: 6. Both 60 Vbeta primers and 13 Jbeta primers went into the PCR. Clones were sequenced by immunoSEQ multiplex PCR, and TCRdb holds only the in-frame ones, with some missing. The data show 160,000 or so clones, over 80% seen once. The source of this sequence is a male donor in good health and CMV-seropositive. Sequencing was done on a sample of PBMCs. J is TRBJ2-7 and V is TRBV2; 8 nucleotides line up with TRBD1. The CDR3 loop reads CASRRDRNTYEQYF. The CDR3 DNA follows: TGTGCCAGCAGGCGGGACAGGAACACCTACGAGCAGTACTTC.